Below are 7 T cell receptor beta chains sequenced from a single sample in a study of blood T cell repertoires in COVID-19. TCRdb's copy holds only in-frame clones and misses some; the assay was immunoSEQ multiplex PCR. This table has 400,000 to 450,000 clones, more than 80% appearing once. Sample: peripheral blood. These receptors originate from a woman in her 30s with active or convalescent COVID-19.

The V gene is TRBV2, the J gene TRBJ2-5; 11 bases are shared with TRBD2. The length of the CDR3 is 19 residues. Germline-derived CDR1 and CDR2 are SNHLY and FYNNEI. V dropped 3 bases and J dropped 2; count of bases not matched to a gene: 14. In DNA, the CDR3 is TGTGCCAGCAGTGAGCGGGGATTAGCGGGAGGGGGGGGACAAGAGACCCAGTACTTC. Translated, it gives CASSERGLAGGGGQETQYF.

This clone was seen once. The CDR3 region is CASSLLGPTTNEKLFF. The CDR3 nucleotides read TGTGCCAGCAGCTTACTGGGGCCAACAACTAATGAAAAACTGTTTTTT. This chain links TRBV7-8 with TRBJ1-4; D is possibly TRBD1 (5 bases). The germline CDR1 and CDR2 sequences are SGHVS and FQNEAQ. The ends were cut back, 2 bases at V and 0 bases at J, with 10 bases in the middle. The CDR3 is 16 amino acids. Drawing the rest from reference TRBV7-8 and TRBJ1-4, the complete variable domain is GAGVSQSPRYKVAKRGQDVALRCDPISGHVSLFWYQQALGQGPEFLTYFQNEAQLDKSGLPSDRFFAERPEGSVSTLKIQRTQQEDSAVYLCASSLLGPTTNEKLFFGSGTQLSVL.

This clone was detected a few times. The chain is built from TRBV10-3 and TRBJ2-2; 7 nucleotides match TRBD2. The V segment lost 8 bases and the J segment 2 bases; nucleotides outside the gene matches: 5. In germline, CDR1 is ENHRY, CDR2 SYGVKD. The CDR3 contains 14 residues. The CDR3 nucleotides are TGTGCCATCCGGGGGAGGGGAAACACCGGGGAGCTGTTTTTT. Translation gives CAIRGRGNTGELFF.

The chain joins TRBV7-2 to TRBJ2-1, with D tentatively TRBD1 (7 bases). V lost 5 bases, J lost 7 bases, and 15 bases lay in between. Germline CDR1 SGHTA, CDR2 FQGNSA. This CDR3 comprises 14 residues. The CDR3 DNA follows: TGTGCCAGCAGCCCGGGGGACAGTTTAAATGAGCAGTTCTTC. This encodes CASSPGDSLNEQFF.

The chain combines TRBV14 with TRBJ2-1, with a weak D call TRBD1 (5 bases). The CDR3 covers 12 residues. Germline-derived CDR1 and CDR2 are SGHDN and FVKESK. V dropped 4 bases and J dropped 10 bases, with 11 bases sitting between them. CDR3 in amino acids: CASSLQGREQFF. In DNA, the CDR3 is TGTGCCAGCAGCCTGCAGGGCAGGGAGCAGTTCTTC.

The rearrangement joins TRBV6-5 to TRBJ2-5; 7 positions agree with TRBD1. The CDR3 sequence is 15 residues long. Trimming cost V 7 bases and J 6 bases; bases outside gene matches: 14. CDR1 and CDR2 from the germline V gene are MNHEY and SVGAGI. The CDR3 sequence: CASIGDRELPKTQYF. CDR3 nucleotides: TGTGCCAGCATCGGGGACAGAGAACTCCCCAAGACCCAGTACTTC.

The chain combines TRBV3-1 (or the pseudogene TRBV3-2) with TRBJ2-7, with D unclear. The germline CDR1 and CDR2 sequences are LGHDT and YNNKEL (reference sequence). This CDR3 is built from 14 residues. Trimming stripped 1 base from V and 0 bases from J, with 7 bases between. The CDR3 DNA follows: TGTGCCAGCAGCCAAGCACCGAGCTCCTACGAGCAGTACTTC. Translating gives CASSQAPSSYEQYF.